The 2 T cell receptor beta chains below were found in one sample sequenced in a study of blood T cell repertoires in COVID-19 (dated by TCRdb to 2018 to 2021). Libraries were made using the immunoSEQ multiplex PCR assay. TCRdb re-hosts the immuneACCESS table, in-frame sequences only. Its copies lack some clones; in the studies checked, an unresolved V gene accounts for under half of them, and the cause for the rest is not known. This sample gives approximately 220,000 clones in total; about 85% of them show up just once. The ten largest clones represent around 8% of the sample. Sequenced material: peripheral blood. The source is a woman aged 80 or over with acute or convalescent COVID-19.

The chain joins TRBV27 to TRBJ1-6; a weak D match, TRBD1 (6 bases). The CDR3 extends over 14 amino acids. Trimming stripped 6 bases from V and 4 bases from J, with 10 bases between. The germline gives CDR1 MNHEY, CDR2 SMNVEV (reference sequence). CDR3 sequence (DNA): TGTGCCAGCAGGATCCAGGGGTATAATTCACCCCTCCACTTT. Its protein product is CASRIQGYNSPLHF.

This chain's CDR3 is CATSRDIQGNTEAFF. In nucleotides, the CDR3 is TGTGCCACCAGCAGAGATATACAGGGGAACACTGAAGCTTTCTTT. The gene calls are TRBV15 and TRBJ1-1; tentative D call: TRBD1 (6 bases). The CDR3 is 15 residues long. Trimming took off 0 bases at V and 1 base at J, with 9 bases between the two ends. From germline, CDR1 is LNHNV and CDR2 YYDKDF (reference sequence). The full variable domain, rest sourced from reference TRBV15 and TRBJ1-1, is DAMVIQNPRYQVTQFGKPVTLSCSQTLNHNVMYWYQQKSSQAPKLLFHYYDKDFNNEADTPDNFQSRRPNTSFCFLDIRSPGLGDTAMYLCATSRDIQGNTEAFFGQGTRLTVV.